The present T cell receptor beta chain was sequenced within a study of graft-versus-host responses after intestinal transplantation. In the study overall: Grafts were multivisceral, liver-intestinal, or isolated intestinal. Study conclusions and caveats: Marrow from the recipient contained GvH clones, some of which had appeared first in ileum or blood. Early post-transplant HvG declines were associated with peak circulating GvH clone levels. Graft-donor T cell macrochimerism coincided with high graft-versus-host to host-versus-graft clonal ratios in allografts.

Details on this clone: Its antigen is still unknown. The sample holds other DNA sequences that translate to the same CDR3.

TCRdb keeps only in-frame clones here, not all; method: immunoSEQ multiplex PCR. The sample shows tens of thousands of clones, 94% of them seen only once. V trimming: 0 bases; J trimming: 1 base; junction bases outside the gene matches: 3. Germline CDR1 is GTSNPN and CDR2 is SVGIG (reference sequence). The CDR3 loop spans 15 amino acids. This TCR was sampled from a human donor who was the organ donor for an intestinal transplant. The sequencing used unstimulated CD4+ T cells sorted from spleen or lymph node cells, collected before transplant. V and J are TRBV30 and TRBJ1-5, with 7 positions matching TRBD1. Written as DNA, the CDR3 is TGTGCCTGGAGTGTACCAGGGGGGAGCAATCAGCCCCAGCATTTT. Protein: CAWSVPGGSNQPQHF.